The 21 T cell receptor beta chains given below trace back to one sample, sequenced in a study of cytomegalovirus exposure and HLA in healthy donors. Use of 60 Vbeta and 13 Jbeta primers characterized the PCR. Using immunoSEQ multiplex PCR, the repertoire was profiled, and TCRdb retains in-frame clones only, with some absent. This table lists more than 40,000 clones. The sequenced sample consisted of PBMCs. The source is a middle-aged woman in good health and CMV-seronegative.

The chain has TRBV7-9 and TRBJ2-7, with D tentatively TRBD2 (5 bases). Germline V gives CDR1 SEHNR, CDR2 FQNEAQ (reference sequence). CDR3 length: 14 residues. Trimming pared 5 bases from V and 2 bases from J, leaving 13 bases between. DNA for the CDR3: TGTGCCAGCAGCCGTAGCGATAACGCCTACGAGCAGTACTTC. Its protein is CASSRSDNAYEQYF.

This rearrangement joins TRBV4-2 to TRBJ2-3; 7 bases line up with TRBD1. The CDR3 extends over 13 amino acids. CDR1 and CDR2 from the germline V gene are LGHNA and YNFKEQ. V lost 0 bases to trimming and J lost 9 bases; unmatched junction nucleotides: 3. The CDR3 DNA reads as TGTGCCAGCAGCCAAGAACAGGGGCCGACGCAGTATTTT. Translation gives CASSQEQGPTQYF.

V and J are TRBV7-3 and TRBJ2-6; maybe TRBD2 (6 bases). The CDR3 runs 16 residues. Trimming stripped 2 bases from V and 2 bases from J, with 10 bases between. Germline V gene data show CDR1 as SGHTA and CDR2 as FQGTGA. CDR3 amino acids: CASSLWASAGANVLTF. The CDR3 DNA sequence: TGTGCCAGCAGCTTATGGGCTAGCGCTGGGGCCAACGTCCTGACTTTC.

As concerns this clone: The identical CDR3 is also encoded by other nucleotide sequences in the sample. The genes are TRBV5-4 and TRBJ1-2, with D perhaps matching TRBD1 (6 bases). Deletions cut 5 bases from V and 4 bases from J, with 12 bases between. From germline, CDR1 is SGHNT and CDR2 YYREEE (reference sequence). The CDR3 extends over 13 amino acids. The CDR3 bases are TGTGCCAGCAGTCTTCAGGGGACCTATGGCTACACCTTC. The encoded protein is CASSLQGTYGYTF.

J is TRBJ1-1 and V is TRBV2; 9 positions match TRBD1. Germline V CDR1 and CDR2: SNHLY, FYNNEI. The CDR3 is made up of 13 amino acids. J lost 8 bases, V lost 9 bases, and 10 bases had no gene match. The CDR3 nucleotides are TGTGCCAGGGAGGGACAGGGCCAAGAAGAAGCTTTCTTT. Translated: CAREGQGQEEAFF.

This sequence joins TRBV4-3 and TRBJ1-2; a possible D gene is TRBD1 (6 bases). The CDR3 loop spans 15 amino acids. The V end was cut by 4 bases, the J end by 3 bases, with 15 bases between. Looked up from germline, CDR1 is LGHNA and CDR2 is YSLEER. CDR3 sequence reads: CASSRERGSDYGYTF. In nucleotides, the CDR3 is TGCGCCAGCAGCCGGGAGAGGGGGAGTGACTATGGCTACACCTTC.

The CDR3 DNA is TGTGCCAGCAGTCGCGGGGGCCTCAGTTATTCTGGGGCCAACGTCCTGACTTTC. Protein product: CASSRGGLSYSGANVLTF. This chain connects TRBV2 to TRBJ2-6; D perhaps matches TRBD2 (7 bases). The CDR3 loop spans 18 amino acids. Trimming pared 5 bases from V and 1 base from J, leaving 18 bases between. The germline CDR1 and CDR2 sequences are SNHLY and FYNNEI.

The chain recombines TRBV7-8 with TRBJ2-7; 11 bases agree with TRBD1. The germline CDR1 and CDR2 sequences are SGHVS and FQNEAQ. The CDR3 loop spans 14 amino acids. V shed 5 bases and J 3 bases; nucleotides not matched to a gene: 3. CDR3 DNA sequence: TGTGCCAGCAGCCAAGGGACAGGGGGCTACGAGCAGTACTTC. It is translated as CASSQGTGGYEQYF.

This chain connects TRBV6-5 to TRBJ2-7, with D maybe TRBD2 (5 bases). The CDR3 contains 15 residues. V shed 0 bases and J shed 2 bases, with 11 bases lying between them. CDR1 MNHEY and CDR2 SVGAGI come from the germline V gene. CDR3 DNA sequence: TGTGCCAGCAGTTACTCGATAAACGGGGCCTACGAGCAGTACTTC. Translated: CASSYSINGAYEQYF.

The rearrangement links TRBV4-1 to TRBJ1-1; a weak D match, TRBD1 (6 bases). This CDR3 spans 13 amino acids. Looked up from germline, CDR1 is MGHRA and CDR2 is YSYEKL. V was pared by 4 bases and J by 11 bases, with 17 bases between. This CDR3 reads CASSPGTLRVAFF. CDR3 nucleotides: TGCGCCAGCAGCCCCGGGACACTGAGGGTGGCTTTCTTT.

V usage is TRBV4-1 and J usage is TRBJ2-7; possibly TRBD1 for D (6 bases). V lost 4 bases and J 3 bases, leaving 16 bases between the germline ends. The germline gives CDR1 MGHRA, CDR2 YSYEKL. This CDR3 comprises 15 residues. CDR3 amino acids: CASSPSGRGFYEQYF. The CDR3 coding sequence is TGCGCCAGCAGCCCGTCGGGCAGGGGTTTCTACGAGCAGTACTTC.

V and J are TRBV2 and TRBJ1-2; 8 nucleotides match TRBD1. The germline gives CDR1 SNHLY, CDR2 FYNNEI. V was clipped by 3 bases and J by 7 bases; unmatched bases: 1. The CDR3 loop spans 12 amino acids. The CDR3, as DNA: TGTGCCAGCAGTGACAGGGGGCCTGGCTACACCTTC. As protein: CASSDRGPGYTF. The whole variable domain, filled in from reference TRBV2 and TRBJ1-2, reads EPEVTQTPSHQVTQMGQEVILRCVPISNHLYFYWYRQILGQKVEFLVSFYNNEISEKSEIFDDQFSVERPDGSNFTLKIRSTKLEDSAMYFCASSDRGPGYTFGSGTRLTVV.

The chain carries TRBV6-1 and TRBJ1-5; 8 nucleotides agree with TRBD1. Germline V lookup: CDR1 MNHNS, CDR2 SASEGT. The CDR3 totals 14 residues. Trimming removed 4 bases from V and 2 bases from J; junction bases left unmatched: 1. CDR3 DNA sequence: TGTGCCAGCAGTGCGACAGGGGGCAATCAGCCCCAGCATTTT. Translation: CASSATGGNQPQHF.

The V gene is TRBV30, the J gene TRBJ1-1; tentative D call: TRBD1 (5 bases). V shed 2 bases and J shed 0 bases, with 13 bases lying between them. This CDR3 contains 15 residues. Germline CDR1 is GTSNPN and CDR2 is SVGIG (reference sequence). CDR3 protein: CAWSYLPGMNTEAFF. The CDR3 DNA is TGTGCCTGGAGTTACCTCCCAGGGATGAACACTGAAGCTTTCTTT.

The CDR3 DNA reads TGCAGTGCTAGCGTCCTGGGCTACACCTTC. This sequence encodes CSASVLGYTF. The rearrangement joins TRBV20-1 to TRBJ1-2, with D uncertain. Trimming took 3 bases from V and 8 from J, leaving 7 bases between them. The CDR3 contains 10 residues. Germline V gene sequence: CDR1 DFQATT, CDR2 SNEGSKA (reference sequence).

CDR3 nucleotide sequence: TGCGCCAGCAGCCTCACGGGTTCACCCCTCCACTTT. Protein product: CASSLTGSPLHF. The J gene is TRBJ1-6, the V gene TRBV5-1; D remains unclear. Trimming stripped 4 bases from V and 9 bases from J, with 8 bases between. Looked up from germline, CDR1 is SGHRS and CDR2 is YFSETQ. This CDR3 comprises 12 residues.

A note on this clone: The junction does not match germline at one end; this may be a read error. The chain links TRBV4-1 to TRBJ2-1, with unresolved D. This CDR3 has 15 residues. Per the germline V gene, CDR1 is MGHRA and CDR2 is YSYEKL. The DNA of the CDR3 is TGCGCCAGCAGCCAAGATCGCTACTCCGACAATGAGCAGTTCTTC. Protein product: CASSQDRYSDNEQFF.

The rearrangement uses TRBV5-1 and TRBJ2-3; 15 bases line up with TRBD2. After removal of 0 bases from V and 5 bases from J, the junction contained 4 bases not matched to a gene. The CDR3 length is 17 residues. The V gene's germline CDR1 is SGHRS and CDR2 YFSETQ. This CDR3 reads CASSLGGLAGGQDTQYF. The DNA for the CDR3 is TGCGCCAGCAGCTTGGGCGGACTAGCGGGAGGGCAAGATACGCAGTATTTT.

The V call is TRBV19, the J call TRBJ1-5; the D is unclear. Per germline, CDR1 LNHDA and CDR2 SQIVND (reference sequence). This CDR3 has 13 amino acids. The CDR3: CAARGRDNQPQHF. CDR3 nucleotide sequence: TGTGCAGCACGGGGTAGGGACAATCAGCCCCAGCATTTT.

V gene TRBV11-3 combines with J gene TRBJ2-7; a weak D match, TRBD1 (5 bases). V dropped 6 bases and J dropped 6 bases, with 12 bases sitting between them. The CDR3 contains 12 residues. Per germline, CDR1 SGHNT and CDR2 YENEEA. The CDR3 nucleotides are TGTGCCAGCAGTGGAAGGGGCGGCGAGCAGTACTTC. It specifies CASSGRGGEQYF.

The J gene is TRBJ2-5, the V gene TRBV5-1; no reliable D call. In germline, CDR1 is SGHRS, CDR2 YFSETQ. The CDR3 has 15 amino acids. V gave up 1 base and J gave up 1 base, with 11 bases separating them. The CDR3 loop reads CASSLQLQPQETQYF. The CDR3 region has the DNA TGCGCCAGCAGCTTGCAATTACAGCCCCAAGAGACCCAGTACTTC.